This entry lists 12 T cell receptor beta chains sequenced from one sample in a study of blood T cell repertoires in COVID-19. Here immunoSEQ multiplex PCR was the method, and the copy in TCRdb shows in-frame clones only, minus some. The table records about 80,000 clones, 78% of them present only once. The sequenced sample was peripheral blood. These receptor sequences come from a human donor in a cohort sampled during active COVID-19.

The V call is TRBV7-8, the J call TRBJ2-5; TRBD1 aligns across 7 bases. This CDR3 is 16 amino acids long. V trimming: 0 bases; J trimming: 0 bases; junction bases outside the gene matches: 4. CDR1 is SGHVS, CDR2 FQNEAQ, per germline. This CDR3 reads CASSLAGTVHQETQYF. The CDR3, as DNA: TGTGCCAGCAGCTTAGCGGGGACAGTCCACCAAGAGACCCAGTACTTC.

The V call is TRBV25-1, the J call TRBJ2-7; D gene uncertain. The CDR3 extends over 10 amino acids. Germline-derived CDR1 and CDR2 are MGHDK and SYGVNS. CDR3 sequence reads: CASRSNFRDV. CDR3 bases: TGTGCCAGCAGAAGCAACTTTCGGGACGTC.

V and J are TRBV7-8 and TRBJ2-1, with 9 bases lining up with TRBD1. The CDR3 is made up of 14 amino acids. Trimming cost V 3 bases and J 7 bases; bases outside gene matches: 4. Germline V gene sequence: CDR1 SGHVS, CDR2 FQNEAQ. CDR3 amino acids: CASSLGQGRNEQFF. CDR3 DNA: TGTGCCAGCAGCTTGGGACAGGGCCGTAATGAGCAGTTCTTC.

This clone was observed once. The rearrangement uses TRBV6-2 or TRBV6-3 and TRBJ2-3; 14 bases match TRBD2. The CDR3 loop spans 16 amino acids. Looked up from germline, CDR1 is MNHEY and CDR2 is SVGEGT. V shed 2 bases and J 4 bases; nucleotides not matched to a gene: 2. The CDR3 sequence: CASSYGLAGGSDTQYF. The CDR3 DNA is TGTGCCAGCAGTTACGGACTAGCGGGGGGTTCAGATACGCAGTATTTT.

This clone was counted between two and nine times. This rearrangement joins TRBV6-2 or TRBV6-3 to TRBJ1-5; TRBD1 might be the D (5 bases). The V end was cut by 6 bases, the J end by 0 bases, with 18 bases between. Germline-derived CDR1 and CDR2 are MNHEY and SVGEGT. CDR3 length: 17 residues. DNA of the CDR3: TGTGCCAGCAGCCCTTCCTGGGGCAGTTATAGCAATCAGCCCCAGCATTTT. It encodes CASSPSWGSYSNQPQHF.

The chain joins TRBV7-9 to TRBJ2-7; TRBD1 aligns across 8 bases. The CDR3 has 13 residues. V shed 3 bases, J shed 5 bases, and the junction held 3 bases outside the gene matches. Germline CDR1 is SEHNR and CDR2 is FQNEAQ (reference sequence). The CDR3 protein is CASSFGQGDEQYV. In DNA, the CDR3 is TGTGCCAGCAGCTTCGGACAGGGAGACGAGCAGTACGTC.

This CDR3 is CASSFSPNTEAFF. CDR3 bases: TGTGCCAGCAGTTTTAGTCCGAACACTGAAGCTTTCTTT. The chain joins TRBV12-3 or TRBV12-4 to TRBJ1-1; D gene ambiguous. V lost 3 bases and J lost 1, with 6 bases in between. The CDR3 contains 13 residues.

The chain employs TRBV29-1 and TRBJ1-5; no definite D call. CDR3 length: 12 residues. V was shortened by 6 bases and J by 2 bases, with 8 bases between the two germline ends. Per the germline V gene, CDR1 is SQVTM and CDR2 is ANQGSEA. This CDR3 is CSVTLGNQPQHF. DNA of the CDR3: TGCAGCGTCACTTTAGGCAATCAGCCCCAGCATTTT.

Relative to its sample, this clone is large. The CDR3 reads CASSLMGAGNDEQFF. The CDR3 DNA sequence: TGTGCCAGCAGCTTAATGGGGGCAGGGAACGATGAGCAGTTCTTC. The chain carries TRBV7-8 and TRBJ2-1; D perhaps matches TRBD1 (6 bases). The CDR3 covers 15 residues. The V gene lost 2 bases and the J gene lost 8 bases, with 16 bases spanning the gap. Germline CDR1 SGHVS, CDR2 FQNEAQ.

J is TRBJ1-1 and V is TRBV19; no reliable D call. V lost 4 bases and J lost 0, with 6 bases in between. Germline values: CDR1 LNHDA, CDR2 SQIVND (reference sequence). The CDR3 runs to 13 residues. CDR3 region: CASSNSLNTEAFF. The CDR3 nucleotides are TGTGCCAGTAGTAACAGTTTGAACACTGAAGCTTTCTTT. Filled out from reference TRBV19 and TRBJ1-1, the complete variable domain reads DGGITQSPKYLFRKEGQNVTLSCEQNLNHDAMYWYRQDPGQGLRLIYYSQIVNDFQKGDIAEGYSVSREKKESFPLTVTSAQKNPTAFYLCASSNSLNTEAFFGQGTRLTVV.

This sequence joins TRBV6-1 and TRBJ1-5, with no clear D. The V gene's germline CDR1 is MNHNS and CDR2 SASEGT. The CDR3 consists of 15 residues. Trimming stripped 2 bases from V and 1 base from J, with 9 bases between. CDR3 in amino acids: CASSEWENSNQPQHF. The CDR3 region has the DNA TGTGCCAGCAGTGAATGGGAGAACAGCAATCAGCCCCAGCATTTT.

This clone was detected only a few times. V usage is TRBV30 and J usage is TRBJ1-5; 7 bases agree with TRBD1. From germline, CDR1 is GTSNPN and CDR2 SVGIG (reference sequence). V lost 1 base to trimming and J lost 5 bases; unmatched junction nucleotides: 5. The CDR3 is made up of 14 amino acids. This CDR3 is CAWSERGQDQPQHF. CDR3 DNA sequence: TGTGCCTGGAGTGAGAGGGGGCAGGATCAGCCCCAGCATTTT. The whole variable domain, filled in from reference TRBV30 and TRBJ1-5, reads SQTIHQWPATLVQPVGSPLSLECTVEGTSNPNLYWYRQAAGRGLQLLFYSVGIGQISSEVPQNLSASRPQDRQFILSSKKLLLSDSGFYLCAWSERGQDQPQHFGDGTRLSIL.